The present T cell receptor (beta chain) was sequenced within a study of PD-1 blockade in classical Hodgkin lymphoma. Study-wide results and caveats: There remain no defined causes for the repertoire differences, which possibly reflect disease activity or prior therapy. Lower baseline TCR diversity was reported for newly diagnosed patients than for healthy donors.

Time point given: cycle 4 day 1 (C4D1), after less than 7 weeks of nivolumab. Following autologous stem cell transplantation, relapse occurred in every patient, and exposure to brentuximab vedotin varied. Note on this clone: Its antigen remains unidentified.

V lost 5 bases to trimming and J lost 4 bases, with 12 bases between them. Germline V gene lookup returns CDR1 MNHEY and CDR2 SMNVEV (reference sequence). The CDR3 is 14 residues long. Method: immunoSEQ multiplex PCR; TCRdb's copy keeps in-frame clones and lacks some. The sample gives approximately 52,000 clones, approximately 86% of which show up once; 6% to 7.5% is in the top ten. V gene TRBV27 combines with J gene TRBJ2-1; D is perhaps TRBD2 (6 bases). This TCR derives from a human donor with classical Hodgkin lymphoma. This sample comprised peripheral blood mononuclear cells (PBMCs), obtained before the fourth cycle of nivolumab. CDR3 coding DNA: TGTGCCAGCAGTCGGGCGGGGCAATACAATGAGCAGTTCTTC. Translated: CASSRAGQYNEQFF.